Listed below are T cell receptor beta chains from one sample, sequenced in a study of T cells after yellow fever vaccination. A single record per CDR3 protein comes from TCRdb applying MiXCR to the 5' RACE reads. The sample records around 600,000 distinct CDR3 sequences, roughly an eighth being singletons. Specimen: PBMCs, collected on the day of the yellow fever booster vaccination. Source of these receptors: a man aged 30 to 45 who received the YFV17D yellow fever vaccine. Each CDR3 is given with its conserved first and last residue. D genes are given only for firm matches. Expanded clones are given a class, and other clones once, few, many or no size at all.

V gene,J gene,clone size,D gene,CDR3 length,CDR3 protein,CDR3 DNA
TRBV20-1,TRBJ2-1,NA,NA,14,CSARDLDSYNEQFF,TGCAGTGCTAGAGATTTGGACTCCTACAATGAGCAGTTCTTC
TRBV10-2,TRBJ2-1,NA,TRBD2,14,CAIILAGGGNEQFF,TGCGCCATAATCCTAGCGGGAGGGGGTAATGAGCAGTTCTTC
TRBV20-1,TRBJ2-7,many,TRBD1,14,CSATPPGQKYEQYF,TGCAGTGCTACACCACCGGGACAGAAGTACGAGCAGTACTTC
TRBV4-1,TRBJ2-1,many,TRBD1,15,CASSSSDRVLNEQFF,TGCGCCAGCAGCTCCTCGGACAGGGTTCTTAATGAGCAGTTCTTC
TRBV12-3/TRBV12-4,TRBJ2-1,NA,NA,14,CASSITSTYNEQFF,TGTGCCAGCAGTATAACTAGTACCTACAATGAGCAGTTCTTC
TRBV20-1,TRBJ2-3,NA,NA,17,CCARSPSEGGRTDTQYF,TGCTGTGCTAGAAGTCCTTCTGAGGGAGGCAGAACAGATACGCAGTATTTT
TRBV12-3/TRBV12-4,TRBJ2-7,many,TRBD2,16,CASSLGPPGLAYEQYF,TGTGCCAGCAGTCTGGGCCCCCCGGGACTAGCCTACGAGCAGTACTTC
TRBV5-4,TRBJ1-1,few,NA,15,CASSDWNGGATEAFF,TGTGCCAGCAGCGATTGGAATGGGGGGGCAACTGAAGCTTTCTTT
TRBV5-4,TRBJ2-3,NA,NA,14,CASSLEPGLDTQYF,TGTGCCAGCAGCTTGGAACCGGGTTTGGATACGCAGTATTTT
TRBV4-3,TRBJ2-3,NA,TRBD1,17,CASSQDPGQGVTDTQYF,TGCGCCAGCAGCCAAGACCCGGGACAGGGGGTCACAGATACGCAGTATTTT
TRBV20-1,TRBJ2-7,few,NA,15,CSARGIGLGPYEQYF,TGCAGTGCTAGAGGAATCGGGCTCGGGCCCTACGAGCAGTACTTC
TRBV19,TRBJ2-7,NA,NA,14,CASSIAGPTYEQYF,TGTGCCAGTAGTATTGCAGGGCCAACCTACGAGCAGTACTTC
TRBV10-3,TRBJ2-5,NA,NA,13,CAIRPGLEETQYF,TGTGCCATCAGGCCGGGACTTGAAGAGACCCAGTACTTC
TRBV7-9,TRBJ1-1,NA,NA,15,CASSFSPVGLTEAFF,TGTGCCAGCAGCTTTAGCCCTGTAGGTTTGACTGAAGCTTTCTTT
TRBV4-2,TRBJ2-3,few,TRBD2,16,CASSQVLAGTADTQYF,TGTGCCAGCAGCCAAGTTCTAGCGGGGACCGCAGATACGCAGTATTTT
TRBV3-1,TRBJ2-2,few,TRBD2,15,CASQDSGRINGELFF,TGTGCCAGCCAGGACAGCGGGAGGATCAACGGGGAGCTGTTTTTT
TRBV18,TRBJ2-5,NA,NA,13,CASSPALGETQYF,TGTGCCAGCTCACCAGCCCTGGGGGAGACCCAGTACTTC
TRBV7-9,TRBJ2-1,NA,NA,17,CASSISLASSSYNEQFF,TGTGCCAGCAGCATCTCTCTAGCGAGCAGCTCCTACAATGAGCAGTTCTTC
TRBV11-2,TRBJ2-7,few,NA,14,CASSLAAESYEQYF,TGTGCCAGCAGCTTAGCGGCAGAGTCCTACGAGCAGTACTTC
TRBV7-9,TRBJ2-1,NA,TRBD2,17,CASSPLRSSGRANEQFF,TGTGCCAGCAGCCCACTCCGAAGTAGCGGGAGGGCGAATGAGCAGTTCTTC